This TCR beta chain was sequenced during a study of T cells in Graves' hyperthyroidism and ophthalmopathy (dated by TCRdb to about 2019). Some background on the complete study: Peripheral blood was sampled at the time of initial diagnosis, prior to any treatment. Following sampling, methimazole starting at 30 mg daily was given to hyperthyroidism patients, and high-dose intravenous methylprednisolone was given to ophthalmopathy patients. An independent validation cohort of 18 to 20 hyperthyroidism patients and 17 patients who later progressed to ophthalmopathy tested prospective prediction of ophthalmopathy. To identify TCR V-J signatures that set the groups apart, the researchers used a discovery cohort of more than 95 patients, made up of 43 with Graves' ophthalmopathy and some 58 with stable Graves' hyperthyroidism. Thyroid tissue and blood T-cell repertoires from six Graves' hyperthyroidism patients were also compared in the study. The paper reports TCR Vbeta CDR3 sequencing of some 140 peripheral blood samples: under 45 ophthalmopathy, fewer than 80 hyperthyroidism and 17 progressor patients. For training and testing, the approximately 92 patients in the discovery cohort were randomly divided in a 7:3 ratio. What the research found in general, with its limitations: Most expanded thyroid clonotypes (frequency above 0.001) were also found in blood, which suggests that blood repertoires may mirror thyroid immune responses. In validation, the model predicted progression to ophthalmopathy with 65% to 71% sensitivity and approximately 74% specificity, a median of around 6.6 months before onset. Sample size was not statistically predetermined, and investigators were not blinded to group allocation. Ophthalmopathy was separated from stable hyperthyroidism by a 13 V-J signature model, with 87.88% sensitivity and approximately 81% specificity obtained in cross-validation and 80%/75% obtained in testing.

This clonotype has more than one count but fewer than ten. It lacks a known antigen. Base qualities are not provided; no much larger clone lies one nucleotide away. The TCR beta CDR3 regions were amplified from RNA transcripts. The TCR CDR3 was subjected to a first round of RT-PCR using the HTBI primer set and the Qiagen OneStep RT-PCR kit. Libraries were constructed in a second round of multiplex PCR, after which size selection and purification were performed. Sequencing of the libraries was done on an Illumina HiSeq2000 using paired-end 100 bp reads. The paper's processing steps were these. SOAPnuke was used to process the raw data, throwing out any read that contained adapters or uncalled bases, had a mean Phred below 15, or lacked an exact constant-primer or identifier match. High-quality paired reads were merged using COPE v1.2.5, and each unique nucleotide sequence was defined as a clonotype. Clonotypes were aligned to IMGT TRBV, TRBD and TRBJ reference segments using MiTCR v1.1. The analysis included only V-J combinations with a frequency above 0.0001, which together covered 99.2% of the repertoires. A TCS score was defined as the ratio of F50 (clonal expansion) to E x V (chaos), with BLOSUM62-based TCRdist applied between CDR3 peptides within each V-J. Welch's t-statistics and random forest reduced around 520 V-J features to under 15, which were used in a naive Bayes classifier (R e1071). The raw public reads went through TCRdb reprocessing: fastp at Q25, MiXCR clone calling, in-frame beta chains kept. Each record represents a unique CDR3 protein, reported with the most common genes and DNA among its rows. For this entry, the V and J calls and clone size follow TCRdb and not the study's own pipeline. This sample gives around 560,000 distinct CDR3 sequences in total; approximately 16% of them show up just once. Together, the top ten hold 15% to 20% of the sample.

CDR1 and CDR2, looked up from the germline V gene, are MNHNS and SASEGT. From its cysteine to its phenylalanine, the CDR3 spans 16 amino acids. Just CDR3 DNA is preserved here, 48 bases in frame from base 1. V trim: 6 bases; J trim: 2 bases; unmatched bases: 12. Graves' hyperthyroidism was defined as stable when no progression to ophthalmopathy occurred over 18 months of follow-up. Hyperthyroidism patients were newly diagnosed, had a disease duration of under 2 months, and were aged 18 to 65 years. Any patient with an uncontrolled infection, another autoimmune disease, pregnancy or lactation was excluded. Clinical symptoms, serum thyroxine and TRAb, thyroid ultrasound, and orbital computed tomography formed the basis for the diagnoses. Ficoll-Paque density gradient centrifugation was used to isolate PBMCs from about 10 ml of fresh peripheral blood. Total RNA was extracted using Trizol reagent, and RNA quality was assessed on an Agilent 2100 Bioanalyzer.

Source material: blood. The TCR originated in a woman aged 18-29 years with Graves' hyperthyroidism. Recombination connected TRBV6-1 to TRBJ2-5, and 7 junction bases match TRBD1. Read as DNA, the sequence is TGTGCCAGCAGAAACCCTCCAGGGGGACAACAAGAGACCCAGTACTTC. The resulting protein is CASRNPPGGQQETQYF.